This T cell receptor (beta chain) derives from a study of cytomegalovirus exposure and HLA in healthy donors. V lost 3 bases and J lost 4; bases outside the gene matches: 9. The germline gives CDR1 SEHNR, CDR2 FQNEAQ (reference sequence). This CDR3 comprises 17 residues. Primers: 60 Vbeta forward and 13 Jbeta reverse. Libraries were prepared by immunoSEQ multiplex PCR; TCRdb keeps only in-frame clonotypes and omits some of them. The sample carries about 160,000 clones, around 86% recorded once. The sequenced sample consisted of PBMCs. This chain connects TRBV7-9 to TRBJ2-1, with TRBD1 matching 10 bases. The TCR comes from a man aged 45-65 years in good health and CMV-seropositive. CDR3 sequence: CASSFGQGDSRYNEQFF. For the CDR3, the DNA is TGTGCCAGCAGCTTCGGACAGGGGGATAGTCGGTACAATGAGCAGTTCTTC.